The present T cell receptor beta chain was sequenced within a study of response to subunit inactivated influenza vaccine. Germline CDR1 reads SNHLY; CDR2 reads FYNNEI. Trimming removed 3 bases from V and 4 bases from J; junction bases left unmatched: 6. The CDR3 has 15 amino acids. This clonotype was observed a few times. Via MiXCR, TCRdb re-called the RT-PCR reads, giving one row per CDR3 protein. The profile shows roughly 500,000 distinct CDR3 sequences, under 30% of them singletons. This sample also appeared in a second study, on T cells expressing NK-cell markers. This second report adds: Generation of TCR beta cDNA was performed by 5'RACE template switching incorporating UMIs. Repertoires of TCR beta were obtained from T cells sorted as CD3+CD56+NKG2C+, CD3+CD56+NKG2C- and CD3+CD56-NKG2C+. In several experiments, sorting was confined to alpha-beta TCR T cells through use of an anti-gamma-delta TCR antibody. The dominant NKG2C+ clonotypes represented 1.0-7.0% of CD8+ T cells in six donors. In a few donors, dominant clonotypes made up about 28.3-65% of CD3+CD56-NKG2C+ cells.

V usage is TRBV2 and J usage is TRBJ2-5, with TRBD2 matching 9 bases. This receptor was identified in a man between 50 and 59 years old who received an inactivated influenza vaccine. The input for sequencing was CD4+ T cells sorted from PBMCs, taken about 13 days after vaccination. The CDR3 here is CASSDLAGGRETQYF. DNA of the CDR3: TGTGCCAGCAGTGACCTCGCGGGGGGGCGAGAGACCCAGTACTTC.